This paragraph reports one TCR beta chain. The antigen is not known. Trimming shortened V by 0 bases and J by 7 bases, and 7 bases separated the two germline ends. Germline assignment: CDR1 LGHNT and CDR2 FRNRAP. The CDR3 has 13 amino acids. The data derive from a study of PD-1 blockade in mismatch repair-deficient tumors. Assay used: immunoSEQ multiplex PCR; TCRdb lists only in-frame clones, some missing. The sample contains some 110,000 clones, 60% to 85% of which appear only once. Study-wide findings and caveats: Tumor-resident clones, often absent from pretreatment blood, expanded after pembrolizumab and then contracted.

This sequence joins TRBV12-5 and TRBJ2-1; D gene ambiguous. The source is an adult with mismatch repair-deficient cancer. The sample here was peripheral blood, taken about 13 months after starting pembrolizumab. CDR3 region: CASGLVANNEQFF. CDR3 nucleotides: TGTGCTAGTGGTTTGGTCGCTAATAATGAGCAGTTCTTC.